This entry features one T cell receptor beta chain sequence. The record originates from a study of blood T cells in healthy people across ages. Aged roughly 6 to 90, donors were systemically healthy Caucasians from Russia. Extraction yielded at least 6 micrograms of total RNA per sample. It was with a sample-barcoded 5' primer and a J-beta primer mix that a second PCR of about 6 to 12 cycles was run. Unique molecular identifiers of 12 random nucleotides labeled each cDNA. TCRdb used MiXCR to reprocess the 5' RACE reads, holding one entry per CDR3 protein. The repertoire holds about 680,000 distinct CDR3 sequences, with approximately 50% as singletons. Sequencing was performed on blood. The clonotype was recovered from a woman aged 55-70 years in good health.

The CDR3 loop reads CSASRTSRSFRQEAQETQYF. As DNA, the CDR3 is TGCAGTGCTAGTAGGACTAGCAGGAGTTTTCGTCAGGAGGCCCAGGAGACCCAGTACTTC. The genes are TRBV20-1 and TRBJ2-5; 8 bases align to TRBD2. The V gene's germline CDR1 is DFQATT and CDR2 SNEGSKA (reference sequence). V dropped 3 bases and J dropped 5; count of bases not matched to a gene: 26. The CDR3 runs to 20 residues.